The sequence of this TCR beta chain was determined in a study of blood T cell repertoires in COVID-19. Study background: From the United States, Italy and Spain came samples of acute and convalescent COVID-19.

Repertoires were generated with immunoSEQ multiplex PCR, while TCRdb's copy carries only in-frame clones and drops some. This table has around 160,000 clones, roughly 84% appearing once. The CDR3 is 16 residues long. The germline V gene encodes CDR1 LGHDT and CDR2 YNNKEL (reference sequence). The ends were cut back, 3 bases at V and 5 bases at J, with 14 bases in the middle. The clonotype comes from a woman in her 50s who had been exposed to COVID-19. The chain uses TRBV3-1 (or the pseudogene TRBV3-2) and TRBJ1-6, with D possibly matching TRBD1 (5 bases). The sample comprised PBMCs or T cells enriched from blood (not recorded which). The CDR3 sequence is CASSHITGRHNSPLHF. As DNA, the CDR3 is TGTGCCAGCAGCCATATAACAGGTCGTCATAATTCACCCCTCCACTTT.